These 13 T cell receptor beta chains were sequenced from one sample in a study of blood T cell repertoires in COVID-19. TCRdb's copy holds only in-frame clones and misses some; the assay was immunoSEQ multiplex PCR. This sample has under 150,000 clones, with approximately 80% found just once. Sequenced input: PBMCs or T cells enriched from blood (not recorded which). The receptors were gathered from a woman aged 35 to 49 who had recovered from COVID-19.

This chain connects TRBV6-1 to TRBJ1-2, with unresolved D. The germline V and J ends were trimmed by 1 base and 3 bases, with 12 bases remaining between them. CDR3 length: 15 amino acids. The V gene's germline CDR1 is MNHNS and CDR2 SASEGT. The CDR3 sequence is CASSEDNLPYYGYTF. CDR3 DNA: TGTGCCAGCAGTGAAGACAATCTTCCCTACTATGGCTACACCTTC.

The chain combines TRBV6-6 with TRBJ2-3; D may be TRBD2 (5 bases). The CDR3 is 18 residues long. Trimming left V 5 bases short and J 2 bases short, with 23 bases between. CDR1 MNHNY and CDR2 SVGAGI come from the germline V gene (reference sequence). The CDR3 bases are TGTGCCAGCAGTCTGCCTCGGGAACTCCTCACTTCCACAGATACGCAGTATTTT. This codes for CASSLPRELLTSTDTQYF.

The chain has TRBV5-5 and TRBJ2-7; 7 bases line up with TRBD2. The V segment lost 5 bases and the J segment 7 bases; nucleotides outside the gene matches: 6. CDR3 length: 12 amino acids. The germline gives CDR1 SGHKS, CDR2 YYEKEE (reference sequence). In DNA, the CDR3 is TGTGCCAGCAGGGAAGACGGGAGGGAGCAGTACTTC. As protein: CASREDGREQYF.

The J gene is TRBJ2-1, the V gene TRBV11-3; D not certain. The CDR3 length is 14 residues. Germline CDR1 and CDR2: SGHNT and YENEEA. V gave up 0 bases and J gave up 0 bases, with 3 bases separating them. The CDR3 DNA is TGTGCCAGCAGCTTAGACAGCTCCTACAATGAGCAGTTCTTC. Its protein is CASSLDSSYNEQFF.

This chain joins TRBV5-5 and TRBJ1-3; 7 bases align to TRBD1. The trim removed 3 bases at V and 4 bases at J, leaving 10 bases unmatched. Germline values: CDR1 SGHKS, CDR2 YYEKEE (reference sequence). The CDR3 has 16 amino acids. The CDR3 here is CASSSQLTGVGNTIYF. CDR3 DNA sequence: TGTGCCAGCAGCTCTCAACTAACAGGGGTGGGAAACACCATATATTTT.

J is TRBJ1-2 and V is TRBV7-8; a possible D gene is TRBD1 (6 bases). CDR3 length: 14 residues. V lost 4 bases to trimming and J lost 5 bases, with 14 bases between them. Germline loops: CDR1 SGHVS, CDR2 FQNEAQ. This CDR3 reads CASSSGGLGYGYTF. The CDR3 DNA reads as TGTGCCAGCAGCTCCGGGGGGCTGGGGTATGGCTACACCTTC.

The chain combines TRBV19 with TRBJ1-1, with TRBD1 matching 7 bases. The CDR3 covers 14 residues. CDR1 LNHDA and CDR2 SQIVND come from the germline V gene (reference sequence). The J segment lost 2 bases and the V segment lost 8 bases, leaving 8 bases of the junction unmatched. CDR3 protein: CASAQRDRNTEAFF. The CDR3 bases are TGTGCCAGTGCCCAGAGGGACAGAAACACTGAAGCTTTCTTT.

The chain carries TRBV4-1 and TRBJ2-3; 7 bases agree with TRBD2. V shed 0 bases, J shed 1 base, and the junction held 10 bases outside the gene matches. Germline lookup yields CDR1 MGHRA and CDR2 YSYEKL. This CDR3 is 18 amino acids long. This CDR3 reads CASSQEQRGLSGTDTQYF. CDR3 sequence (DNA): TGCGCCAGCAGCCAAGAACAGCGGGGACTATCGGGCACAGATACGCAGTATTTT.

The chain couples TRBV15 to TRBJ1-5; TRBD1 is a possible D gene (6 bases). Germline V gene sequence: CDR1 LNHNV, CDR2 YYDKDF (reference sequence). The CDR3 runs to 16 residues. The V end lost 0 bases, the J end lost 7 bases, and 16 bases lay between the germline ends. The CDR3: CATSREHRAMLQPQHF. In DNA form, the CDR3 reads TGTGCCACCAGCAGAGAGCACAGGGCAATGCTCCAGCCCCAGCATTTT.

The chain combines TRBV5-1 with TRBJ2-5; the D is unclear. Deletions cut 2 bases from V and 1 base from J, with 6 bases between. The CDR3 has 13 residues. In germline, CDR1 is SGHRS, CDR2 YFSETQ. Here the CDR3 DNA reads TGCGCCAGCAGCTTAGACACCCAAGAGACCCAGTACTTC. Protein: CASSLDTQETQYF.

V is TRBV5-1 and J is TRBJ1-3; tentative D call: TRBD1 (6 bases). This CDR3 contains 13 residues. The germline V gene encodes CDR1 SGHRS and CDR2 YFSETQ. The V end lost 4 bases, the J end lost 10 bases, and 15 bases lay between the germline ends. Here the CDR3 DNA reads TGCGCCAGCAGCCCGGACAGACCTGTGACCATATATTTT. Translation gives CASSPDRPVTIYF.

CDR3 amino acids: CASSVLGGTSGSSGEQFF. The DNA for the CDR3 is TGTGCCAGCAGCGTATTGGGCGGTACTAGCGGGAGTTCGGGTGAGCAGTTCTTC. This chain connects TRBV9 to TRBJ2-1; TRBD2 matches at 11 bases. Germline V gene sequence: CDR1 SGDLS, CDR2 YYNGEE. V shed 1 base and J 9 bases; nucleotides not matched to a gene: 15. The CDR3 has 18 residues.

DNA of the CDR3: TGTGCCAGCACCTTTCTGGGACAGGCCAGATTCGAGCAGTACTTC. As protein: CASTFLGQARFEQYF. This sequence joins TRBV6-5 and TRBJ2-7; TRBD1 agrees at 8 bases. The CDR3 totals 15 residues. V lost 7 bases, J lost 6 bases, and 14 bases stayed unmatched. The V gene's germline CDR1 is MNHEY and CDR2 SVGAGI.